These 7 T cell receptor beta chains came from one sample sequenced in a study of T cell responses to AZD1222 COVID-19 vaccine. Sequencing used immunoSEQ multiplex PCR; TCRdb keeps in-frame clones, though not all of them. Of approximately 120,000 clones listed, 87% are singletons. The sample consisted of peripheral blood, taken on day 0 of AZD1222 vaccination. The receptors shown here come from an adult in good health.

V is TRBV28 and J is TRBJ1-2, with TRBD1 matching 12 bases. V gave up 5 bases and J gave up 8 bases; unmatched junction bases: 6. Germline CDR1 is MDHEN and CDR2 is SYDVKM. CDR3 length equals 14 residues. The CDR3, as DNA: TGTGCCAGCAGTGGGACAGGGGGCGATTGGGGCTACACCTTC. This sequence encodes CASSGTGGDWGYTF.

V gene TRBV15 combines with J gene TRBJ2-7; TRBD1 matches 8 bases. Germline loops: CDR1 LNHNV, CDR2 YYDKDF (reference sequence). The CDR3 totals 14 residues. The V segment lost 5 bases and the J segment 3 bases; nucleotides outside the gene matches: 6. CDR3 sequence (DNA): TGTGCCACCAGCCGACAGGGGTCCGTCTACGAGCAGTACTTC. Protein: CATSRQGSVYEQYF.

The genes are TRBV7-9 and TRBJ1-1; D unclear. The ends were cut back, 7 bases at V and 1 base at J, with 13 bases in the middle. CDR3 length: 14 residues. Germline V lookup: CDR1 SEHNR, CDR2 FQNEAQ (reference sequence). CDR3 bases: TGTGCCAGCACCCCTGGCAGGAGGAACACTGAAGCTTTCTTT. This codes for CASTPGRRNTEAFF.

CDR3 DNA sequence: TGTGCCAGCATCGAGCAGGGGACAGCTTTCTTT. Translated, it gives CASIEQGTAFF. The rearrangement links TRBV6-5 to TRBJ1-1; perhaps TRBD1 as D (6 bases). The V and J ends lost 7 bases and 10 bases respectively, with 13 bases between them. Germline CDR1 reads MNHEY; CDR2 reads SVGAGI. The CDR3 has 11 residues.

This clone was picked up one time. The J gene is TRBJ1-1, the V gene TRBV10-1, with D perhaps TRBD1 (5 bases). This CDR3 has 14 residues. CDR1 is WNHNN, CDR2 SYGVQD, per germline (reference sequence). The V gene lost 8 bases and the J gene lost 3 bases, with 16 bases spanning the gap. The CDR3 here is CASSRQPWDTEAFF. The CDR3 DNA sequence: TGCGCCAGCTCCCGACAGCCTTGGGACACTGAAGCTTTCTTT.

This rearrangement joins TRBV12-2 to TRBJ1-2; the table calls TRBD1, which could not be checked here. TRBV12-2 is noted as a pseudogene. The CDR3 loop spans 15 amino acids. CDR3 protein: CASRSRTSLNYGYTF. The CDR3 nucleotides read TGTGCAAGTCGATCGCGGACATCTTTAAACTATGGCTACACCTTC.

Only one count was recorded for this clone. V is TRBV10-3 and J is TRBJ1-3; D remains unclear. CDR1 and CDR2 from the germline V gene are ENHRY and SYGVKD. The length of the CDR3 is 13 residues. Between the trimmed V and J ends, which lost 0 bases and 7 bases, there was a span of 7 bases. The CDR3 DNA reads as TGTGCCATCAGTGAGTCGGCCGGTAACACCATATATTTT. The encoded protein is CAISESAGNTIYF.